This T cell receptor (beta chain) was retrieved from a study of T cells after yellow fever vaccination. At the level of the study: For low cell numbers, libraries were made with SMART-Seq v4 Ultra Low Input.

With 3 bases removed from V and 3 bases from J, the gap between germline ends came to 7 bases. This CDR3 comprises 13 residues. By 5'RACE template switching, TCR cDNA was produced, with a universal primer site and UMIs added in the process. In TCRdb, the 5' RACE reads were re-called with MiXCR into one record per CDR3 protein. The sample contains just under 600,000 distinct CDR3 sequences, roughly 12% of which appear only once. This chain connects TRBV12-3 or TRBV12-4 to TRBJ2-3; D is possibly TRBD1 or TRBD2 (5 bases each). The TCR originated in a man aged 30 to 39 who received the YFV17D yellow fever vaccine. Here the sequenced sample was PBMCs, taken on the day of the yellow fever booster vaccination. CDR3 DNA sequence: TGTGCCAGCAGTTTGGGGGAGACAGATACGCAGTATTTT. Its translation is CASSLGETDTQYF.